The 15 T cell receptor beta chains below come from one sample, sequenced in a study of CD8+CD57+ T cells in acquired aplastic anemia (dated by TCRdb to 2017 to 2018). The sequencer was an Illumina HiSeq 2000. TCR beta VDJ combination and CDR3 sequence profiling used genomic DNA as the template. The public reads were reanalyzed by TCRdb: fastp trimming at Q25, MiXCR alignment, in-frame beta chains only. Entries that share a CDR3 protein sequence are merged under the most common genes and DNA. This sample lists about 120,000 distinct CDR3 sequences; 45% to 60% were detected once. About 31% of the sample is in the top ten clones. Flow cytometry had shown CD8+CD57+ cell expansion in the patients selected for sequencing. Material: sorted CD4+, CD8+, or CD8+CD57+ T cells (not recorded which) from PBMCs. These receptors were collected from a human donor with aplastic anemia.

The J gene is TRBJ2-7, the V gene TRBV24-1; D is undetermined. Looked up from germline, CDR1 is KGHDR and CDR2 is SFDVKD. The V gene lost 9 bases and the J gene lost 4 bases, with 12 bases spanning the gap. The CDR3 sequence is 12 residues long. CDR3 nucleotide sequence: TGTGCCACCTCGGGTCAGAATTACGAGCAGTACTTC. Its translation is CATSGQNYEQYF.

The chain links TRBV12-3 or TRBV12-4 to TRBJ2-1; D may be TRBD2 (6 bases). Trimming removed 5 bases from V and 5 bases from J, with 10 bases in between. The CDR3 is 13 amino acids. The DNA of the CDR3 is TGTGCCAGCAGTGGACTAAGAAACAATGAGCAGTTCTTC. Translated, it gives CASSGLRNNEQFF.

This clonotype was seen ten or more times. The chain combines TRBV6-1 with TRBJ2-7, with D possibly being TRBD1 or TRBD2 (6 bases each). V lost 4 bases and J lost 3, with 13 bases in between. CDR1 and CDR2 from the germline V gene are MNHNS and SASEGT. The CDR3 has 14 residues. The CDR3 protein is CASSGGTPYYEQYF. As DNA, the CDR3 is TGTGCCAGCAGTGGCGGGACACCCTACTACGAGCAGTACTTC.

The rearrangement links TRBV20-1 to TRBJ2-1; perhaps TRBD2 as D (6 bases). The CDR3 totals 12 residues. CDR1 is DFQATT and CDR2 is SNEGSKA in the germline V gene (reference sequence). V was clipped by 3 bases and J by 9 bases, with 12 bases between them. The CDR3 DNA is TGCAGTGCTAGGATGGCAGCGGGTGAGCAGTTCTTC. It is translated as CSARMAAGEQFF.

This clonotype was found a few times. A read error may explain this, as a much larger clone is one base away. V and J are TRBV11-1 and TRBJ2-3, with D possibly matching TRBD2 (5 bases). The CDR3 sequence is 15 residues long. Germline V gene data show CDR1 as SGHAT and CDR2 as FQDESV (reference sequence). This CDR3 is CASGLSGKTTDTQYF. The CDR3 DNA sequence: TGTGCCAGCGGCTTGTCCGGGAAAACCACAGATACGCAGTATTTT.

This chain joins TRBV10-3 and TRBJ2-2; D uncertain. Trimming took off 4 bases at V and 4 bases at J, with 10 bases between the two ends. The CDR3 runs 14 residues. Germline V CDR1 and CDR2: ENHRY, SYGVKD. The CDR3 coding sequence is TGTGCCATCAGTGCGCTGGACGCCACCGGGGAGCTGTTTTTT. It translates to CAISALDATGELFF.

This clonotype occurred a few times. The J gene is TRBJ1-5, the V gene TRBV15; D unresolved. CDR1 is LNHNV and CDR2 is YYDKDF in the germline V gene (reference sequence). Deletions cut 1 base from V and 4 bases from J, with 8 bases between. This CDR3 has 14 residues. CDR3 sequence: CATSRAAPNQPQHF. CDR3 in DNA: TGTGCCACCAGCAGAGCGGCCCCGAATCAGCCCCAGCATTTT.

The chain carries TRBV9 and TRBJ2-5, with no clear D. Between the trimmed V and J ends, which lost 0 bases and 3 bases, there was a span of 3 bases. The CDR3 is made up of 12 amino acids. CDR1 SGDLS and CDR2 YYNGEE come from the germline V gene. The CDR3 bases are TGTGCCAGCAGCGTAGCCGAAGAGACCCAGTACTTC. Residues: CASSVAEETQYF.

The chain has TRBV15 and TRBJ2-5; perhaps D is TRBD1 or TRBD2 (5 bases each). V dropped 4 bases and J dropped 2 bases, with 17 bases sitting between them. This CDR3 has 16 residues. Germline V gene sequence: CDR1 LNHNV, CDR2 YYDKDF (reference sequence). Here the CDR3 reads CATSKPGTKTQETQYF. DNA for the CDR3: TGTGCCACCAGCAAACCCGGGACCAAGACTCAAGAGACCCAGTACTTC.

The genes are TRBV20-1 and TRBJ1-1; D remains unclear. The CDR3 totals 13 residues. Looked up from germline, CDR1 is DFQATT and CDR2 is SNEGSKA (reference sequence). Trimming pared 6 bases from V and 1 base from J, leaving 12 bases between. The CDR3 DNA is TGCAGTGCCACCCCGCTTGCGAACACTGAAGCTTTCTTT. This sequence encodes CSATPLANTEAFF.

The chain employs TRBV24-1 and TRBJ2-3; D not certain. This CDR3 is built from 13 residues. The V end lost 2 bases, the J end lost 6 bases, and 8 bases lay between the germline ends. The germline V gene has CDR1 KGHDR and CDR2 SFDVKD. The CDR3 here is CATSDSSVDTQYF. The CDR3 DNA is TGTGCCACCAGTGATTCTAGTGTCGATACGCAGTATTTT.

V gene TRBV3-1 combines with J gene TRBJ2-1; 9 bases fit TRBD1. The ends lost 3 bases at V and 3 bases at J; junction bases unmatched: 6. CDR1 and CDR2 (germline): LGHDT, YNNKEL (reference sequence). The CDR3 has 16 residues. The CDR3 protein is CASSQAGTGNYNEQFF. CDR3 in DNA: TGTGCCAGCAGCCAGGCCGGGACAGGGAACTACAATGAGCAGTTCTTC.

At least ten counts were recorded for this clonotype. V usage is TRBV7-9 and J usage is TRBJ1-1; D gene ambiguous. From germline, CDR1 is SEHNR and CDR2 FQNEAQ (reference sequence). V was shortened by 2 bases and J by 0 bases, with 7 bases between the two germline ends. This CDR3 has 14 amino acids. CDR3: CASSLKGMNTEAFF. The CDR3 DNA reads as TGTGCCAGCAGCTTAAAGGGTATGAACACTGAAGCTTTCTTT.

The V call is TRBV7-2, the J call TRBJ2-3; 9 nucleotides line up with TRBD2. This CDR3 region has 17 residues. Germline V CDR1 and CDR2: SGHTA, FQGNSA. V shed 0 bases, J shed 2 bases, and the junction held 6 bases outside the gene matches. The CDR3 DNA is TGTGCCAGCAGCTTAGCGGGGCGGGGGGGTTACACAGATACGCAGTATTTT. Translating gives CASSLAGRGGYTDTQYF.

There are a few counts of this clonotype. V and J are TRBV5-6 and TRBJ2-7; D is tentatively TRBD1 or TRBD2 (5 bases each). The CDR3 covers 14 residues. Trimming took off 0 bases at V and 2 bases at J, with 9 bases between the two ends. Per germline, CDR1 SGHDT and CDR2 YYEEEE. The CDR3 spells CASSLGDGTYEQYF. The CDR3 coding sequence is TGTGCCAGCAGCTTGGGGGACGGTACCTACGAGCAGTACTTC.